This is a list of T cell receptor beta chains from one sample in a study of T-cell reconstitution after alpha-beta-depleted transplantation in children. TCRdb independently ran MiXCR on the PCR reads; one entry per CDR3 protein. The sample yields a few hundred thousand distinct CDR3 sequences, 10% seen once. The sequences come from PBMCs from the stem cell graft donor, collected from the stem cell graft. All receptors come from a human donor who donated a stem cell graft to a child with acute lymphoblastic leukemia. CDR3s include the opening cysteine and the closing phenylalanine or tryptophan. Each record gives: D gene, V gene, clone size, J gene, CDR3 protein, CDR3 DNA. A D gene is named only where the DNA matches it firmly. A row's size may be missing; if present it is once, few, many or a size class.

NA	TRBV27	few	TRBJ1-5	CASSLGGLALNQPQHF	TGTGCCAGCAGTTTAGGGGGGCTGGCCCTCAATCAGCCCCAGCATTTT
TRBD1	TRBV5-1	NA	TRBJ2-1	CASSFLDRENEEFF	TGCGCCAGCAGCTTCTTGGACAGGGAAAATGAGGAGTTCTTC
NA	TRBV12-3/TRBV12-4	few	TRBJ2-1	CASSFGPPWDEQFF	TGTGCCAGCAGTTTCGGCCCCCCGTGGGATGAGCAGTTCTTC
TRBD2	TRBV7-8	NA	TRBJ2-3	CASSLASGRGADTQYF	TGTGCCAGCAGCTTAGCCAGCGGGAGGGGGGCAGATACGCAGTATTTT
TRBD2	TRBV7-8	NA	TRBJ2-7	CASSLFSRTSGYDYEQYF	TGTGCCAGCAGCTTATTTTCGCGGACTAGCGGTTACGACTACGAGCAGTACTTC
TRBD1	TRBV5-1	many	TRBJ2-2	CASSLALGQGATGELFF	TGCGCCAGCAGCTTGGCCCTCGGACAGGGGGCTACCGGGGAGCTGTTTTTT
TRBD2	TRBV5-5	NA	TRBJ2-7	CASSPVGRSGNYEQYF	TGTGCCAGCAGCCCCGTAGGGAGGAGCGGGAACTACGAGCAGTACTTC
NA	TRBV20-1	NA	TRBJ2-1	CSARPLAEHNEQFF	TGCAGTGCTAGACCCTTGGCGGAGCACAATGAGCAGTTCTTC
NA	TRBV27	NA	TRBJ2-7	CASSFTGFEQYF	TGTGCCAGCAGTTTCACGGGTTTCGAGCAGTACTTC
NA	TRBV4-1	few	TRBJ2-2	CASSHDLKNTGELFF	TGCGCCAGCAGCCACGACCTGAAGAACACCGGGGAGCTGTTTTTT
TRBD2	TRBV6-1	few	TRBJ2-7	CASRLADTYEQYF	TGTGCCAGCAGACTAGCGGACACCTACGAGCAGTACTTC
TRBD2	TRBV5-1	NA	TRBJ2-1	CASSLLSSGTYNEQFF	TGCGCCAGCAGCTTACTATCTAGCGGGACTTACAATGAGCAGTTCTTC
TRBD2	TRBV11-2	NA	TRBJ2-3	CASSPPGLAGYSTDTQYF	TGTGCCAGCAGCCCCCCTGGACTAGCGGGGTACAGCACAGATACGCAGTATTTT
NA	TRBV20-1	few	TRBJ2-7	CSACRDSDPYEQYF	TGCAGTGCTTGCAGGGACTCCGACCCCTACGAGCAGTACTTC
TRBD2	TRBV15	NA	TRBJ2-1	CATSRSGAYNEQFF	TGTGCCACCAGCAGGAGCGGGGCCTACAATGAGCAGTTCTTC
NA	TRBV9	NA	TRBJ2-1	CASSVARGASTQPYNEQFF	TGTGCCAGCAGCGTAGCAAGGGGGGCTAGCACACAACCCTACAATGAGCAGTTCTTC
NA	TRBV11-2	NA	TRBJ2-1	CASSPDEQFF	TGTGCCAGCAGTCCTGATGAGCAGTTCTTC
TRBD1	TRBV20-1	few	TRBJ1-1	CSASLTGRGNTEAFF	TGCAGTGCTAGCTTGACAGGGAGGGGAAACACTGAAGCTTTCTTT
NA	TRBV9	many	TRBJ2-5	CASSSENQETQYF	TGTGCCAGCAGCTCGGAAAATCAAGAGACCCAGTACTTC
NA	TRBV25-1	many	TRBJ1-2	CASTDWYYGYTF	TGTGCCAGCACTGACTGGTACTATGGCTACACCTTC
NA	TRBV7-8	few	TRBJ1-4	CASSPQEGPNEKLFF	TGTGCCAGCAGCCCCCAGGAGGGGCCGAACGAAAAACTGTTTTTT
TRBD2	TRBV20-1	NA	TRBJ2-2	CSAKLAGVNTGELFF	TGCAGTGCTAAGTTGGCGGGAGTAAACACCGGGGAGCTGTTTTTT
NA	TRBV20-1	NA	TRBJ2-4	CSAQTGRGTNIQYF	TGCAGTGCTCAGACAGGAAGGGGGACAAACATTCAGTACTTC
TRBD1	TRBV19	NA	TRBJ2-3	CASYPTGRGRTDTQYF	TGTGCCAGTTACCCCACGGGCAGGGGGCGGACAGATACGCAGTATTTT
NA	TRBV12-3/TRBV12-4	many	TRBJ2-1	CASSLVDNEQFF	TGTGCCAGCAGTTTAGTAGACAATGAGCAGTTCTTC
TRBD2	TRBV12-3/TRBV12-4	NA	TRBJ2-2	CASSLRSGRNTGELFF	TGTGCCAGCAGTTTGCGTAGCGGGAGGAACACCGGGGAGCTGTTTTTT
TRBD2	TRBV11-2	NA	TRBJ2-4	CASSLGVGSGIAKNIQYF	TGTGCCAGCAGCTTAGGGGTGGGTAGCGGGATAGCCAAAAACATTCAGTACTTC
NA	TRBV12-3/TRBV12-4	NA	TRBJ1-5	CASSSRQSLHQPQHF	TGTGCCAGCAGCTCTCGACAGTCTCTCCATCAGCCCCAGCATTTT
TRBD2	TRBV3-1	few	TRBJ2-1	CASSQLPGLATYNEQFF	TGTGCCAGCAGCCAACTTCCGGGACTAGCCACCTACAATGAGCAGTTCTTC
NA	TRBV7-6	many	TRBJ1-1	CASSPQQSNTEAFF	TGTGCCAGCAGCCCCCAACAGAGTAACACTGAAGCTTTCTTT
NA	TRBV27	few	TRBJ2-7	CASSLSPGVGVLSSYEQYF	TGTGCCAGCAGTTTATCCCCCGGAGTTGGGGTTCTCAGCTCCTACGAGCAGTACTTC
TRBD2	TRBV7-9	few	TRBJ2-3	CASSLPPVSGSTDTQYF	TGTGCCAGCAGCTTACCTCCAGTTAGCGGGAGCACAGATACGCAGTATTTT
NA	TRBV27	few	TRBJ1-2	CASSLDRANYGYTF	TGTGCCAGCAGTTTGGACAGAGCTAACTATGGCTACACCTTC
NA	TRBV4-3	NA	TRBJ2-7	CASSRNRDLYEQYF	TGCGCCAGCAGCCGGAACCGGGACCTCTACGAGCAGTACTTC
NA	TRBV7-9	many	TRBJ1-5	CASSLDNQPQHF	TGTGCCAGCAGCTTAGATAATCAGCCCCAGCATTTT
NA	TRBV5-1	NA	TRBJ2-2	CASSSSSTFPGELFF	TGCGCCAGCAGCTCTTCTAGTACATTTCCCGGGGAGCTGTTTTTT
NA	TRBV4-3	NA	TRBJ2-1	CASSQDLLRVYEQFF	TGCGCCAGCAGCCAAGATCTTCTTAGGGTCTATGAGCAGTTCTTC
TRBD1	TRBV29-1	few	TRBJ1-1	CSALQGVGTEAFF	TGCAGCGCCCTCCAGGGGGTTGGGACTGAAGCTTTCTTT
NA	TRBV15	few	TRBJ1-5	CATSRVGSQPQHF	TGTGCCACCAGCAGAGTGGGTAGTCAGCCCCAGCATTTT
TRBD1	TRBV4-1	few	TRBJ2-7	CASSQRRDRVYEQYF	TGCGCCAGCAGCCAACGGAGGGACAGGGTCTACGAGCAGTACTTC
NA	TRBV20-1	NA	TRBJ1-4	CSAIGQLFEKLFF	TGCAGTGCTATCGGACAGCTGTTCGAAAAACTGTTTTTT
TRBD2	TRBV12-3/TRBV12-4	few	TRBJ2-1	CASSFAGEMDEQFF	TGTGCCAGCAGTTTTGCGGGAGAGATGGATGAGCAGTTCTTC
TRBD1	TRBV7-9	NA	TRBJ2-7	CASSSFRRQGRDEQYF	TGTGCCAGCAGCTCATTCCGGCGACAGGGAAGGGACGAGCAGTACTTC
NA	TRBV7-2	few	TRBJ2-7	CASSLPGSGTYEQYF	TGTGCCAGCAGCCTCCCGGGCAGCGGCACCTACGAGCAGTACTTC
NA	TRBV6-2/TRBV6-3	few	TRBJ2-3	CASSYSWGGTDTQYF	TGTGCCAGCAGTTACTCGTGGGGCGGGACAGATACGCAGTATTTT
NA	TRBV9	few	TRBJ2-7	CASSVRGPRSEQYF	TGTGCCAGCAGCGTTCGGGGGCCAAGGAGCGAGCAGTACTTC